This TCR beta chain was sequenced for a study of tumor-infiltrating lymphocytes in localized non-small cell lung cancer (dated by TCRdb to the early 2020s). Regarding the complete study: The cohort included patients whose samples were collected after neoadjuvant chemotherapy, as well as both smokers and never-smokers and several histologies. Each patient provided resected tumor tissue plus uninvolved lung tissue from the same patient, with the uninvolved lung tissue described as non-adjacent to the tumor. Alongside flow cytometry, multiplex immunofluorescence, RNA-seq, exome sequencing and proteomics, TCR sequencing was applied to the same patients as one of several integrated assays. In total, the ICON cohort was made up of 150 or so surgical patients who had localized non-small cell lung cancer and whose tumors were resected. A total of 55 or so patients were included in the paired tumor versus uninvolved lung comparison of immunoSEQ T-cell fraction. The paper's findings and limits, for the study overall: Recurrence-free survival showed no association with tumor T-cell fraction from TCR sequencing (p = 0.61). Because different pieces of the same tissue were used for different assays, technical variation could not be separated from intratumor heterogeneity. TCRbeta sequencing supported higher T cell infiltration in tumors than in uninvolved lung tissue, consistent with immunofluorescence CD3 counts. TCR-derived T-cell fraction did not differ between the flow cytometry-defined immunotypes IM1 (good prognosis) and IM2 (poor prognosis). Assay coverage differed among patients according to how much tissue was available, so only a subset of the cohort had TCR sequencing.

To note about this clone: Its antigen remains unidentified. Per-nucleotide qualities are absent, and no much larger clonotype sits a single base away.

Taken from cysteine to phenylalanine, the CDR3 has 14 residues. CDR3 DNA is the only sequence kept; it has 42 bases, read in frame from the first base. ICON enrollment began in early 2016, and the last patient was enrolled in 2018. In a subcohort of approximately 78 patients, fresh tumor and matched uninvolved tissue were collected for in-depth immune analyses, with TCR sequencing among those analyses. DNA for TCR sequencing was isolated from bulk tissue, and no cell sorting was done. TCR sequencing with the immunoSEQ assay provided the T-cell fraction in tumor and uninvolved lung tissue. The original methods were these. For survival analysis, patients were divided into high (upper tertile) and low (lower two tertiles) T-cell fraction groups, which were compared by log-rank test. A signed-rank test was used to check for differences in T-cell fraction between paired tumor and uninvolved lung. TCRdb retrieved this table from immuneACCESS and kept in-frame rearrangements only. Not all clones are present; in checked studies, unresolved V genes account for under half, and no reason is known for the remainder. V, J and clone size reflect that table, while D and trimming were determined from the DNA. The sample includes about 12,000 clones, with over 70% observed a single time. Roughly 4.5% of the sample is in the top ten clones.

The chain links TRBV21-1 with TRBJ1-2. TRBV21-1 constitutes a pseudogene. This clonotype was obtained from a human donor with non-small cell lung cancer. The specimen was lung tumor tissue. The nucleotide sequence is TGTGCCAGCAAGTCCCACCCGGAGAACTATGGCTACACCTTC. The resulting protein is CASKSHPENYGYTF.